What follows describes a single TCR beta chain. These data belong to a study of shared clonotypes between healthy human individuals. The authors ran the assay at deep level. Method: immunoSEQ multiplex PCR; TCRdb's copy keeps in-frame clones and lacks some. The sample includes over 95,000 clones, more than 65% seen only once; the top ten take roughly a quarter. Germline lookup yields CDR1 SQVTM and CDR2 ANQGSEA. Trimming stripped 1 base from V and 1 base from J, with 14 bases between. The CDR3 totals 15 residues. The source material was memory CD8+ T cells sorted from blood. Noted subset: CD45RO+ cells pooled with CCR7-negative TemRA cells. This receptor was identified in a woman aged 25 to 45 in good health. This chain uses TRBV29-1 with TRBJ2-7; D gene ambiguous. The CDR3 DNA reads as TGCAGCGTTGAAGTCTGGGTGACTGAGTCCTACGAGCAGTACTTC. Protein product: CSVEVWVTESYEQYF.